This TCR beta chain was captured in a study of CD8 T cells in Susac syndrome. The study, taken as a whole, reports: Individuals included in the TCR sequencing and HLA analysis were acknowledged by the study to be relatively few in number.

Per germline, CDR1 MNHEY and CDR2 SVGAGI. The V end was cut by 6 bases, the J end by 0 bases, with 11 bases between. The CDR3 runs 14 residues. Concerning this clonotype: Its antigen is not identified.

Random hexamers were used to reverse transcribe the RNA input (about 0.5 to 1 ug). A multiplex approach, immunoSEQ multiplex PCR, amplified TCR beta CDR3 across 54 Vbeta and 13 Jbeta. A single record per CDR3 protein comes from TCRdb applying MiXCR to the immunoSEQ multiplex PCR reads. Here the sample spans 25,000 to 30,000 distinct CDR3 sequences, 94% being singletons. Blood CD8+ and CD4+ T cells underwent high-throughput TCR beta sequencing. Negative isolation was used for CD8+ and CD4+ T cells, and FACS enrichment was applied to TEMRA cells. Input material: CD8+ T cells from PBMCs. The TCR sequence derives from a human donor in good health. J is TRBJ1-1 and V is TRBV6-5; D ambiguous. DNA for the CDR3: TGTGCCAGCAGCTTCGACACCATGAACACTGAAGCTTTCTTT. It specifies CASSFDTMNTEAFF.